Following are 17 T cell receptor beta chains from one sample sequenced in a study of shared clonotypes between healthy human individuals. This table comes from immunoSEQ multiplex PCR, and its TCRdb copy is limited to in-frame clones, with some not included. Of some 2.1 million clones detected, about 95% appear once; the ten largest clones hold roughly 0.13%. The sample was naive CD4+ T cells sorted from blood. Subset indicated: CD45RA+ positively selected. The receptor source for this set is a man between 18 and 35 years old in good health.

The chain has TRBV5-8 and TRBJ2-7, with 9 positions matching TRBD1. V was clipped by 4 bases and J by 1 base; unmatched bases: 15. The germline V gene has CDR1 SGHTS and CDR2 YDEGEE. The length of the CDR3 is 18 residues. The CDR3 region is CASSPNYGTGFKSYEQYF. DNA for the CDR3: TGTGCCAGCAGCCCCAACTACGGGACAGGGTTCAAGTCCTACGAGCAGTACTTC.

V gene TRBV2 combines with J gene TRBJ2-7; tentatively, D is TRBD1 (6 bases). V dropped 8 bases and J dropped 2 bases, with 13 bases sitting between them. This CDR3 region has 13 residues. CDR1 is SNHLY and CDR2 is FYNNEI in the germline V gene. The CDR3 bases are TGTGCCAGCCGAGGACAGAAGGCCTACGAGCAGTACTTC. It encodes CASRGQKAYEQYF. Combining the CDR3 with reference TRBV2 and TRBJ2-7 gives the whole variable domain EPEVTQTPSHQVTQMGQEVILRCVPISNHLYFYWYRQILGQKVEFLVSFYNNEISEKSEIFDDQFSVERPDGSNFTLKIRSTKLEDSAMYFCASRGQKAYEQYFGPGTRLTVT.

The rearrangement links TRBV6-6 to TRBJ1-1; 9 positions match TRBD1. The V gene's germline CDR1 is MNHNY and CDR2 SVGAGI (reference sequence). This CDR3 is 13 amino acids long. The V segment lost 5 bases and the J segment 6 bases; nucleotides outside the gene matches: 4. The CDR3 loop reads CASSRRDRAEAFF. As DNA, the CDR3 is TGTGCCAGCAGTAGAAGGGACAGGGCTGAAGCTTTCTTT.

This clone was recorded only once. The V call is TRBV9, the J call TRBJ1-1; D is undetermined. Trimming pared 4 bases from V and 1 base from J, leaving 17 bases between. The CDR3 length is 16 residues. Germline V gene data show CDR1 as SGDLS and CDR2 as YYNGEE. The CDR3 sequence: CASSPPDVRPNTEAFF. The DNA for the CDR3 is TGTGCCAGCAGCCCGCCGGACGTTCGTCCGAACACTGAAGCTTTCTTT.

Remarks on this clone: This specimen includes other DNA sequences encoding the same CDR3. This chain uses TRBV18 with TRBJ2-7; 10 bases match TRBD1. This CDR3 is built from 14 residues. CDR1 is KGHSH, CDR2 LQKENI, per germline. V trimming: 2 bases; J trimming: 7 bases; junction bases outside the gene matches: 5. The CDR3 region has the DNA TGTGCCAGCTCACCAGGACAGGGGGTTGGAGAGCAGTACTTC. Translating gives CASSPGQGVGEQYF.

CDR3 coding DNA: TGTGCCAGCAGTCAGATACGCAATCAGCCCCAGCATTTT. Translation gives CASSQIRNQPQHF. This sequence joins TRBV28 and TRBJ1-5; the D is unclear. Germline CDR1 and CDR2: MDHEN and SYDVKM. V gave up 5 bases and J gave up 2 bases, with 7 bases separating them. The CDR3 consists of 13 residues.

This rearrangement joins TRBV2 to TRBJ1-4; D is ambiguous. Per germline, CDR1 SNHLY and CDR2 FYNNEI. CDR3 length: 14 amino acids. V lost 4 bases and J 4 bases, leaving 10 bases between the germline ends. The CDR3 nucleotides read TGTGCCAGCAGTGTTTCCCCGAGTAATGAAAAACTGTTTTTT. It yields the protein CASSVSPSNEKLFF. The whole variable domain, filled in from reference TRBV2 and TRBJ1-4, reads EPEVTQTPSHQVTQMGQEVILRCVPISNHLYFYWYRQILGQKVEFLVSFYNNEISEKSEIFDDQFSVERPDGSNFTLKIRSTKLEDSAMYFCASSVSPSNEKLFFGSGTQLSVL.

The CDR3 bases are TGTGCCAGTAGGAGCACCCCGAACAGGCAGAACACTGAAGCTTTCTTT. It translates to CASRSTPNRQNTEAFF. The chain carries TRBV30 and TRBJ1-1, with D maybe TRBD1 (5 bases). V lost 8 bases to trimming and J lost 1 base, with 23 bases between them. Germline V gene sequence: CDR1 GTSNPN, CDR2 SVGIG (reference sequence). The CDR3 is 16 amino acids.

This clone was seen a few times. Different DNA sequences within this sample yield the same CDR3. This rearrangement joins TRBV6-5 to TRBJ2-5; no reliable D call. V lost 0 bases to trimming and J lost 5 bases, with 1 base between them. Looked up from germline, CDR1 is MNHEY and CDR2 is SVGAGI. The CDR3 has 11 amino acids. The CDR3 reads CASSYSETQYF. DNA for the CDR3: TGTGCCAGCAGTTACTCGGAGACCCAGTACTTC.

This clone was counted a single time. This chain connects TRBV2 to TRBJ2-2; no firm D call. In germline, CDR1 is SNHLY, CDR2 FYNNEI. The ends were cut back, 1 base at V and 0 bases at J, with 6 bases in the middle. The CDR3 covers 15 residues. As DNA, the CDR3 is TGTGCCAGCAGTGAAGTTACCACGAACACCGGGGAGCTGTTTTTT. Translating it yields CASSEVTTNTGELFF.

CDR3 sequence (DNA): TGTGCCAGCAGTGAAGCCCAGGGAAGGGGCATAAGGGGCTACACCTTC. This codes for CASSEAQGRGIRGYTF. This chain joins TRBV6-1 and TRBJ1-2, with a weak D call TRBD1 (5 bases). The ends were cut back, 0 bases at V and 8 bases at J, with 19 bases in the middle. The CDR3 sequence is 16 residues long. Germline CDR1 reads MNHNS; CDR2 reads SASEGT.

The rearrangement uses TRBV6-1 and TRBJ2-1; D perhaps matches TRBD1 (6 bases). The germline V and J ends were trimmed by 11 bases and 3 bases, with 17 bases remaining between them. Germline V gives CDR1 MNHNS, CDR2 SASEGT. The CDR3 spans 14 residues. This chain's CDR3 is CAAKAGVGYNEQFF. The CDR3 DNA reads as TGTGCCGCCAAGGCAGGGGTTGGCTACAATGAGCAGTTCTTC.

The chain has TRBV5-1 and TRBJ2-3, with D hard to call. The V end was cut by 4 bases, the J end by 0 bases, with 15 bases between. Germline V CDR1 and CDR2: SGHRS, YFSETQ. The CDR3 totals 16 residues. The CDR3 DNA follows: TGCGCCAGCAGCCCCCGTACTGCCGCTAGCACAGATACGCAGTATTTT. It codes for CASSPRTAASTDTQYF.

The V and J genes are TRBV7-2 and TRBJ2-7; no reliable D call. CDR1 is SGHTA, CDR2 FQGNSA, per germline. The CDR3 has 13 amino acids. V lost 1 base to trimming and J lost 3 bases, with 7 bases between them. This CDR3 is CASSLGYVYEQYF. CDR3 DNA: TGTGCCAGCAGCTTAGGCTATGTCTACGAGCAGTACTTC.

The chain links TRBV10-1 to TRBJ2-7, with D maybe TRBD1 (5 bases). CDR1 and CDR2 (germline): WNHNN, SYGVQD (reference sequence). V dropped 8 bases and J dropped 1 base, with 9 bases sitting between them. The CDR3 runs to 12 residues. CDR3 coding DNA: TGCGCCAGCTCACAGGCTTCCTACGAGCAGTACTTC. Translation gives CASSQASYEQYF.

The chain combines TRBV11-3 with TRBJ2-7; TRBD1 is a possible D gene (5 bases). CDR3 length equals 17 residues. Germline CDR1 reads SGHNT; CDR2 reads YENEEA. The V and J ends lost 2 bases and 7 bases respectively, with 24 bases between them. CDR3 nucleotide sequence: TGTGCCAGCAGCTTACCCCCCTGGGGCGCCGCCTTGGGTGAGCAGTACTTC. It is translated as CASSLPPWGAALGEQYF. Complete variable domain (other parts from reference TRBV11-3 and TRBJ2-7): EAGVVQSPRYKIIEKKQPVAFWCNPISGHNTLYWYLQNLGQGPELLIRYENEEAVDDSQLPKDRFSAERLKGVDSTLKIQPAELGDSAVYLCASSLPPWGAALGEQYFGPGTRLTVT.

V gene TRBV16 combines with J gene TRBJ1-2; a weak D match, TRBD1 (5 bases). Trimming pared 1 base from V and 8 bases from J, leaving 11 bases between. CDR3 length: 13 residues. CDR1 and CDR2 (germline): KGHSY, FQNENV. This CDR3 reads CASSQYRGRGYTF. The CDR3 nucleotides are TGTGCCAGCAGCCAATACCGGGGCAGGGGCTACACCTTC.